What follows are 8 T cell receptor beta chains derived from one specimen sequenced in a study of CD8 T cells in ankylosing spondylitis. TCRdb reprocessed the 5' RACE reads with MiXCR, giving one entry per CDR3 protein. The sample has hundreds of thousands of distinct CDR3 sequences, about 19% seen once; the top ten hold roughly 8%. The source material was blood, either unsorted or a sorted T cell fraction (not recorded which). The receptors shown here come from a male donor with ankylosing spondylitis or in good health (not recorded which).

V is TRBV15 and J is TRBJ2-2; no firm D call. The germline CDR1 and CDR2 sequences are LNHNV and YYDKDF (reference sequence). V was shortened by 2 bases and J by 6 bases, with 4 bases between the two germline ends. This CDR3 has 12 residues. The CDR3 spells CATSRLPGELFF. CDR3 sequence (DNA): TGTGCCACCAGCAGACTCCCCGGGGAGCTGTTTTTT.

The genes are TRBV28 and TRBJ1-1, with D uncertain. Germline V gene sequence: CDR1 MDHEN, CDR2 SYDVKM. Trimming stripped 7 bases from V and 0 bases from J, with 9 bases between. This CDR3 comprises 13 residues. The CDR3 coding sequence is TGTGCCAGCACGGACGGGATGAACACTGAAGCTTTCTTT. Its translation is CASTDGMNTEAFF.

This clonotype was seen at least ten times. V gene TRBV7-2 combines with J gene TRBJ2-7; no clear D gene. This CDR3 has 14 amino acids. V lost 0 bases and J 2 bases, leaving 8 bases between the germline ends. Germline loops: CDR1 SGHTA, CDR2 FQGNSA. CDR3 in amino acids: CASSLAPPPYEQYV. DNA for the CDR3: TGTGCCAGCAGCTTAGCCCCCCCACCCTACGAGCAGTACGTC.

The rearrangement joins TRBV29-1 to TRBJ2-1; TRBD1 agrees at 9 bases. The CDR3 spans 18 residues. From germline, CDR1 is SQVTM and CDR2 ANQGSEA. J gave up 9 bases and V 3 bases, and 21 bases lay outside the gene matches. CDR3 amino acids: CSVDHPNGQGTKGIEQFF. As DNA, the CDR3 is TGCAGCGTTGACCACCCAAACGGACAGGGGACCAAGGGGATTGAGCAGTTCTTC.

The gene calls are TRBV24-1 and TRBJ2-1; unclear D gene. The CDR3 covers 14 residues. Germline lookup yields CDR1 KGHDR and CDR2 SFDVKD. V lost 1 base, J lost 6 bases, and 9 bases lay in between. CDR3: CATSDFGQINEQFF. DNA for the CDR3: TGTGCCACCAGTGATTTCGGGCAGATCAATGAGCAGTTCTTC.

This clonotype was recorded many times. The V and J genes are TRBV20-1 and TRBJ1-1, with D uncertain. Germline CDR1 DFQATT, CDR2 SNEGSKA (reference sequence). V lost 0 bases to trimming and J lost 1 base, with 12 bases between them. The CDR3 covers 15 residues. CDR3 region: CSARDARAGNTEAFF. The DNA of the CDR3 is TGCAGTGCTAGAGATGCGCGGGCGGGGAACACTGAAGCTTTCTTT.

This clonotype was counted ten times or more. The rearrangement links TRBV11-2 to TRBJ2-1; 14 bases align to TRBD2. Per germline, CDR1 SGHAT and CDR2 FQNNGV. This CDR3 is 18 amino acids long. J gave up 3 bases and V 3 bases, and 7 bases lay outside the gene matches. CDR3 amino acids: CASSLVSGTSGGYNEQFF. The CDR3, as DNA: TGTGCCAGCAGCTTGGTATCCGGGACTAGCGGGGGCTACAATGAGCAGTTCTTC.

The CDR3 sequence is CASSWGQGTNEKLFF. The CDR3 nucleotides read TGCGCCAGCAGCTGGGGACAGGGAACTAATGAAAAACTGTTTTTT. The chain has TRBV5-1 and TRBJ1-4; TRBD1 agrees at 9 bases. Trimming took 3 bases from V and 1 from J; bases not matched to a gene: 1. This CDR3 contains 15 residues. Germline V gives CDR1 SGHRS, CDR2 YFSETQ.